The 6 T cell receptor beta chains given below trace back to one sample, sequenced in a study of shared clonotypes between healthy human individuals. Here immunoSEQ multiplex PCR was the method, and the copy in TCRdb shows in-frame clones only, minus some. This table holds a few hundred thousand clones, about 96% found once. Input material: memory CD8+ T cells sorted from blood. Subset noted: CD45RO+ cells pooled with CCR7-negative TemRA cells. All receptors come from a man aged 25 to 45 in good health.

The J gene is TRBJ2-1, the V gene TRBV29-1; 7 bases fit TRBD2. Germline V lookup: CDR1 SQVTM, CDR2 ANQGSEA. The V gene end was trimmed by 1 base and the J gene end by 5 bases; junction bases not matched to a gene: 5. This CDR3 region has 14 residues. CDR3 coding DNA: TGCAGCGTTGAAGCGCGGGAGAGGCACAATGAGCAGTTCTTC. Its translation is CSVEARERHNEQFF.

This chain links TRBV6-1 with TRBJ2-3, with TRBD2 matching 9 bases. The CDR3 runs 19 residues. After removal of 2 bases from V and 0 bases from J, the junction contained 12 bases not matched to a gene. Germline V CDR1 and CDR2: MNHNS, SASEGT. For the CDR3, the DNA is TGTGCCAGCAGTGAACTGTCCCTAGCGGGGATGGCTAGCACAGATACGCAGTATTTT. It specifies CASSELSLAGMASTDTQYF.

V is TRBV6-8 and J is TRBJ2-1; 9 nucleotides line up with TRBD2. With 7 bases clipped from V and 4 bases from J, the junction kept 32 bases outside the gene matches. Germline V gene sequence: CDR1 MNHGY, CDR2 SAAAGT. The CDR3 has 23 residues. CDR3 residues: CASTLRVVRWDWREGRGYNEQFF. CDR3 bases: TGTGCCAGCACCTTACGGGTAGTGAGGTGGGATTGGCGGGAGGGCCGAGGGTACAATGAGCAGTTCTTC.

The rearrangement uses TRBV21-1 and TRBJ1-1; the tabulated D call, TRBD1, remains unverified against the DNA. TRBV21-1 is designated a pseudogene. The CDR3 length is 14 residues. CDR3 DNA: TGTGCCAGCGATGAAGACAGGGGGAACACTGAAGCTTTCTTT. Amino acid sequence: CASDEDRGNTEAFF.

The chain employs TRBV11-2 and TRBJ1-2; possibly TRBD1 for D (5 bases). The CDR3 sequence is 13 residues long. The ends were cut back, 3 bases at V and 5 bases at J, with 10 bases in the middle. Looked up from germline, CDR1 is SGHAT and CDR2 is FQNNGV. Here the CDR3 reads CASSLGGFYGYTF. In nucleotides, the CDR3 is TGTGCCAGCAGCTTGGGGGGGTTTTATGGCTACACCTTC.

This clone appeared once. The V call is TRBV6-5, the J call TRBJ2-3, with D unclear. There are 11 residues in the CDR3. The germline gives CDR1 MNHEY, CDR2 SVGAGI. Between the trimmed V and J ends, which lost 6 bases and 6 bases, there was a span of 7 bases. This chain's CDR3 is CASSTRDTQYF. CDR3 coding DNA: TGTGCCAGCAGCACGCGGGATACGCAGTATTTT.